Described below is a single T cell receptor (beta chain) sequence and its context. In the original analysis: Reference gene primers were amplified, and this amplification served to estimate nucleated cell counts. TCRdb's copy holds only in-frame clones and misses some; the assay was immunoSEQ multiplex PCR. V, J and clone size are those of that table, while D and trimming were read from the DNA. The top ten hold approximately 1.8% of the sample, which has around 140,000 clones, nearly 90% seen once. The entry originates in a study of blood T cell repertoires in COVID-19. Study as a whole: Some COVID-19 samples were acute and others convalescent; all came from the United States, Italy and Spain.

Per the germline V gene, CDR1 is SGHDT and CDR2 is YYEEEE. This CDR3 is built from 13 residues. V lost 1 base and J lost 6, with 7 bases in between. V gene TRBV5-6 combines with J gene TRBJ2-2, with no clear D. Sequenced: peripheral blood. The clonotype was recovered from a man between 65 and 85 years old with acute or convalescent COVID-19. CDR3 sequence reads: CASSLRYPGELFF. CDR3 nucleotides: TGTGCCAGCAGCTTGCGGTATCCCGGGGAGCTGTTTTTT.